The text below deals with one T cell receptor (beta chain). V lost 6 bases, J lost 5 bases, and 5 bases stayed unmatched. Germline assignment: CDR1 MNHNS and CDR2 SASEGT. This CDR3 is 14 amino acids long. The data derive from a study of blood T cell repertoires in COVID-19. Study information: From the United States, Italy and Spain came samples of acute and convalescent COVID-19. The cDNA or gDNA used as material had been derived from T cells, B-cell-depleted T cells, or PBMCs.

Some clones are missing from TCRdb's copy, which holds only in-frame ones; the method was immunoSEQ multiplex PCR. Among about 68,000 clones, over 80% were seen once, and the ten largest hold less than 2.5%. This TCR derives from a human donor in a cohort sampled during active COVID-19. The sequenced sample consisted of peripheral blood. J is TRBJ2-1 and V is TRBV6-1, with TRBD1 identical over 9 bases. Here the CDR3 reads CASSPGDRDNEQFF. The CDR3 DNA is TGTGCCAGCAGCCCAGGGGACAGGGACAATGAGCAGTTCTTC.